This T cell receptor beta chain emerged from a study of T cell responses to AZD1222 COVID-19 vaccine. Trimming cost V 8 bases and J 0 bases, with 11 bases left between them. The CDR3 is 13 residues long. Germline CDR1 MNHEY, CDR2 SVGAGI. Second-dose intervals of approximately 4 or approximately 12 weeks were pooled. Whole-study findings and limits: All repertoire sampling was performed exclusively after the peak T cell response. Targeting of unmutated variant regions was reportedly seen in nearly half of spike-specific TCRs.

With respect to this clone: Its antigen is still unknown.

Clones were read by immunoSEQ multiplex PCR, and TCRdb kept only the in-frame ones, dropping some. The sample records 150,000 to 200,000 clones, approximately 94% being singletons. The V call is TRBV6-5, the J call TRBJ2-7; perhaps D is TRBD1 or TRBD2 (5 bases each). The receptor comes from an adult who received the AZD1222 COVID-19 vaccine. The material was peripheral blood, obtained 28 days after the second AZD1222 dose. CDR3 in amino acids: CASRGTYSYEQYF. In nucleotides, the CDR3 is TGTGCCAGCCGGGGCACCTACTCCTACGAGCAGTACTTC.